These 2 T cell receptor beta chains were sequenced from one sample in a study of blood T cell repertoires in COVID-19. Produced via immunoSEQ multiplex PCR; TCRdb's table is partial and in-frame only. The profile shows 300,000 to 400,000 clones, roughly 90% of them singletons. Sequenced input: peripheral blood. These receptor sequences come from a man aged 30-40 years with COVID-19, enrolled during active disease.

A single count supports this clone. The chain is built from TRBV28 and TRBJ2-7; possible D gene TRBD1, 6 bases. The V gene lost 2 bases and the J gene lost 4 bases, with 15 bases spanning the gap. Germline V gene sequence: CDR1 MDHEN, CDR2 SYDVKM. This CDR3 contains 15 residues. This chain's CDR3 is CASSLLTGTPYEQYF. In DNA, the CDR3 is TGTGCCAGCAGTTTACTTACCGGGACACCTTACGAGCAGTACTTC.

The chain has TRBV7-9 and TRBJ2-3; 10 bases line up with TRBD2. Looked up from germline, CDR1 is SEHNR and CDR2 is FQNEAQ (reference sequence). CDR3 size: 17 residues. V was clipped by 4 bases and J by 4 bases; unmatched bases: 11. The CDR3 is CASSSRNSGGRADTQYF. The CDR3 nucleotides are TGTGCCAGCAGCTCACGAAATAGCGGGGGGAGGGCAGATACGCAGTATTTT.